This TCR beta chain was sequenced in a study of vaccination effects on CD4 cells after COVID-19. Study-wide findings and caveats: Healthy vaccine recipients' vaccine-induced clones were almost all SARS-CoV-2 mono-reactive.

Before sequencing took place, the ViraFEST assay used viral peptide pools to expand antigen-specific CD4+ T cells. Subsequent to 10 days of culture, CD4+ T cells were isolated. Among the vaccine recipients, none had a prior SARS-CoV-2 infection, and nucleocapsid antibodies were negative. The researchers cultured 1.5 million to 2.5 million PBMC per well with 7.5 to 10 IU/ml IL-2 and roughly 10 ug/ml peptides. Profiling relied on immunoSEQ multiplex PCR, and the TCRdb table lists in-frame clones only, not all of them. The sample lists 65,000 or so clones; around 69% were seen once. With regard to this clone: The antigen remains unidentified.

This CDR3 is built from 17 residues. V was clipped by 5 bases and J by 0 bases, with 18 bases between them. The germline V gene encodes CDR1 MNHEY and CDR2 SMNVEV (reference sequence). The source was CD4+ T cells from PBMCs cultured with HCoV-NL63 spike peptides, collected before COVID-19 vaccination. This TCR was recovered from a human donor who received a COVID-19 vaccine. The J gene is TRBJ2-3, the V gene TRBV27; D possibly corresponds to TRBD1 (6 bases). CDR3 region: CASSDRRGSRSTDTQYF. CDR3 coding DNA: TGTGCCAGCAGTGATAGAAGGGGGTCCCGTAGCACAGATACGCAGTATTTT.